The entry below gives a single TCR beta chain sequence along with its context. This clone was seen only once. No cognate antigen has been identified for it. No much larger clone is present one base from it, and per-base qualities are unavailable. The donors were healthy, HIV-negative adults who had no recently reported acute infections or vaccinations. Only Caucasian adults living in Nashville, Tennessee, USA were represented among the donors. Magnetic negative selection was used to enrich CD4+ T cells, after which naive cells were positively selected on CD45RA and the negative fraction became the memory subset. Blood was obtained by leukapheresis, after which PBMCs were separated by Ficoll-Histopaque density gradient centrifugation and cryopreserved in liquid nitrogen vapor phase. Purity and quantity of every magnetically sorted T cell population were checked by analytical flow cytometry. From each sorted fraction, genomic DNA was isolated and quantified by UV absorbance on a Nanodrop 2000c.

The data stem from a study of shared clonotypes between healthy human individuals (dated by TCRdb to about 2020). As for the study more broadly: The cohort included three men and two women between 18 and 49 years of age. For each donor, CD4 naive and CD4 memory were each run on three plates, CD8 naive on two plates, and CD8 memory on one plate. The study deeply sequenced blood TCR repertoires of five healthy adults to estimate repertoire size and the extent of clonotype sharing between individuals. Different laboratories and diverse techniques were used to prepare libraries and sequence TCR repertoires, to increase sequencing depth and limit assay-specific biases. Between about 0.8 and 9 billion PBMCs per donor were obtained by leukapheresis. On the study overall, not on this receptor specifically: The genetic and exposure-history diversity represented was limited by the small number of donors. Estimated clonotype richness was generally larger for naive than for memory subsets. Sampling was restricted to blood, and TCR repertoires in tissues likely differ from the TCR repertoires found in blood. Clonotypes shared by all four sorted-subset donors showed higher generation probabilities than non-shared clonotypes. Rarefaction of sorted-subset datasets indicated incomplete sequencing despite the large sequencing depth. Sharing across a few donors was observed for approximately 5% of naive CD4, about 4% of naive CD8, 2.3% of memory CD4, and about 0.4% of memory CD8 clonotypes. Pairwise subsampling led to the expectation that sequencing depth would affect the degree of clonotype sharing among donors.

The V end gives up 0 bases and the J end 8 bases, leaving 6 bases in the junction not matched to a gene. Measured from the cysteine to the phenylalanine, the CDR3 is 16 residues long. The entry retains the CDR3 DNA only, 48 bases that are in frame from base 1. CDR1 SGHAT and CDR2 FQNNGV are derived from the germline V gene. Using the deep immunoSEQ assay, TCR CDR3 regions were amplified from genomic DNA by multiplex PCR. For each cell subset, the extracted genomic DNA was distributed evenly across all wells of several immunoSEQ 96-well plates, and each plate served as one replicate. For sorted subsets, approximately 200 ng of genomic DNA, equivalent to some 33,000 T cell genomes, went into each replicate PCR. The purified libraries were quantified using a Qubit 3.0 fluorometer, sized with a Bioanalyzer 2100, and then quantified again using the KAPA Library Quantification kit. Every immunoSEQ 96-well plate was sequenced on a dedicated single-read 150-cycle Illumina NextSeq 550 flow cell. Per the original workflow: Because the immunoSEQ output included only junctional sequences and no quality scores, the filtering could not be the same as the filtering used for full-length reads. Sequences were annotated with PyIR, a Python wrapper for IgBLAST v1.9, and V/J genes and CDR3 were assigned using IMGT germline references. Any read was removed if the V/J assignment was weak (E-value above 1e-6), the CDR3 was missing, or the read contained stop codons, out-of-frame junctions, or ambiguous translated residues. V3J clonotypes were defined as sequences sharing an identical inferred V gene, J gene, and CDR3 amino acid sequence. Percentage overlap between repertoires was computed as shared unique clonotypes divided by the size of the smaller repertoire. Repertoire richness was assessed with RTK rarefaction, the Chao1 estimator, and Recon v2.1 estimates of unobserved clonotypes. Generation probabilities were computed with OLGA for all TCRbeta clonotypes obtained by the gDNA method from several donors. The immuneACCESS repertoire file appears here via TCRdb, limited to in-frame rearrangements. These files lack a portion of the clones; in checked studies, under half of the deficit traces to unresolved V genes, and the cause of the others is not known. That table is the source of V, J and clone size, and D and trimming were worked out from the DNA. This sample comprises over 2 million clones, less than 95% of them detected only once. The biggest ten clones account for around 0.38% of the sample.

This TCR was sampled from a young man in good health. Some clones in this sample may be carry-over from other donors' samples. The sample was naive CD4+ T cells from PBMCs. The meaning of the sample's cell subset or site label: CD45RA+ positively selected. The receptor chain draws on TRBV11-2 and TRBJ2-1; 11 junctional bases match TRBD2. The bases read TGTGCCAGCAGCTTAGATGGACTAGCGGGTATCGATGAGCAGTTCTTC. Its translation reads: CASSLDGLAGIDEQFF. With all but the CDR3 taken from the reference TRBV11-2 and TRBJ2-1 genes, the full variable domain is: EAGVAQSPRYKIIEKRQSVAFWCNPISGHATLYWYQQILGQGPKLLIQFQNNGVVDDSQLPKDRFSAERLKGVDSTLKIQPAKLEDSAVYLCASSLDGLAGIDEQFFGPGTRLTVL.